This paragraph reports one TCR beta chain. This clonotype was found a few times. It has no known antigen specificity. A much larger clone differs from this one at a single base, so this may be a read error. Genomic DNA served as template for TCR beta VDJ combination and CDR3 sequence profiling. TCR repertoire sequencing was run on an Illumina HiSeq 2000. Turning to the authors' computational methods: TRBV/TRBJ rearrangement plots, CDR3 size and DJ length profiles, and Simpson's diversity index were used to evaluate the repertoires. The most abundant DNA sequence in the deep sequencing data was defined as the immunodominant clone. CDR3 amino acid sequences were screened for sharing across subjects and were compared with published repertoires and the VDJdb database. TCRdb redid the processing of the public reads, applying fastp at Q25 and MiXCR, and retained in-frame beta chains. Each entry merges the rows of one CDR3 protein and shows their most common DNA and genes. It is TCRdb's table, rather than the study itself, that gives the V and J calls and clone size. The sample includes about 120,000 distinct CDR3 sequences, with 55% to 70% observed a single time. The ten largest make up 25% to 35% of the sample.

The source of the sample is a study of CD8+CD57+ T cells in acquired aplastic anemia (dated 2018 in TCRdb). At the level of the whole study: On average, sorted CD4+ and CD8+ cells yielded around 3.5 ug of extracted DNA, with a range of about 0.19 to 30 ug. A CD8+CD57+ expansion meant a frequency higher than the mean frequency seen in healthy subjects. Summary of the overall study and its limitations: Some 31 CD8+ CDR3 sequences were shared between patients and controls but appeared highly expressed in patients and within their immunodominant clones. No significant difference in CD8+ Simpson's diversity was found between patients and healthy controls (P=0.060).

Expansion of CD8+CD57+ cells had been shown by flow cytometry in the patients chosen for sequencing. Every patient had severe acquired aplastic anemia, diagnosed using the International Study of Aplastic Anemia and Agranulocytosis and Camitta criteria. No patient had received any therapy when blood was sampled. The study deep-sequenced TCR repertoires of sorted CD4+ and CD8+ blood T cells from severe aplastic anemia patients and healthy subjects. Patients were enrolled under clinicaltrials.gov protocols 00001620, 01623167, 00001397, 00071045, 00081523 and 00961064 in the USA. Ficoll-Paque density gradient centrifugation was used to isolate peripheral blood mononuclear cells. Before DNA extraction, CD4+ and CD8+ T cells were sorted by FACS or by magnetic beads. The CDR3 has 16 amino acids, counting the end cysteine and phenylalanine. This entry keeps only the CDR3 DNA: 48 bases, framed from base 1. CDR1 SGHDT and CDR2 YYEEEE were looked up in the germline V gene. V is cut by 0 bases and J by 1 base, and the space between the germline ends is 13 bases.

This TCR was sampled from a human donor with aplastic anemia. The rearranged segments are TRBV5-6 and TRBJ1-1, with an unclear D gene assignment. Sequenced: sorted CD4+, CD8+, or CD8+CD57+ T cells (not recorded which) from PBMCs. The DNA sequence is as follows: TGTGCCAGCAGCTTGGGAAGGATCTTGGAGAACACTGAAGCTTTCTTT. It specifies CASSLGRILENTEAFF.